The present T cell receptor (beta chain) was sequenced within a study of identical twins. Broader study findings: Excess sharing by twins proved weaker in beta out-of-frame sequences. Twin-shared out-of-frame alpha sequences were enriched for low generation probability.

Looked up from germline, CDR1 is LGHDT and CDR2 is YNNKEL (reference sequence). The CDR3 is made up of 18 amino acids. Losses at the gene ends were 0 bases for V and 5 bases for J; bases not matched to a gene: 11. Comments on this clonotype: What it recognizes is unknown.

Template switching added a universal primer site; cDNA carried unique molecular identifiers. Each CDR3 protein gets one entry after TCRdb re-called the 5' RACE reads with MiXCR. In the table there are 250,000 to 350,000 distinct CDR3 sequences, roughly 9% of which are singletons. The same data also contributed to another study, on yellow fever vaccine responses in identical twins.

Material for sequencing was CD8+ T cells sorted from blood. This chain uses TRBV3-1 with TRBJ2-1, with 9 positions matching TRBD1. This TCR derives from a woman aged 18-29 years in good health. The CDR3 coding sequence is TGTGCCAGCAGCCAAGATTTCACAGGGGGCTTCATAGACAATGAGCAGTTCTTC. Translating gives CASSQDFTGGFIDNEQFF.